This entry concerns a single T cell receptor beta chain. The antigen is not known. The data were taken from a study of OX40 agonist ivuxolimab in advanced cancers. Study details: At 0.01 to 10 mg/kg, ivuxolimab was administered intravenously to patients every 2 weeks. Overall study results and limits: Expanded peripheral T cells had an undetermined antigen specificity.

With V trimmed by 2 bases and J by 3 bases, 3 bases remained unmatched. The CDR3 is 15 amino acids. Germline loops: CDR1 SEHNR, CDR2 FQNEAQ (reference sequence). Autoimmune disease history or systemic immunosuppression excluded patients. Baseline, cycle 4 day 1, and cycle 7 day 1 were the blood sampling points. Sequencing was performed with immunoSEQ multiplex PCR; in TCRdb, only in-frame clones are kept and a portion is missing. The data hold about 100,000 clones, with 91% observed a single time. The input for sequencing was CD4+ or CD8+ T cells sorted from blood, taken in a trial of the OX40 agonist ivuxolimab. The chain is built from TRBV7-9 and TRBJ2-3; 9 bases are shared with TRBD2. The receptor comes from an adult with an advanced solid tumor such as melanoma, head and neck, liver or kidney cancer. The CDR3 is CASSLLAGTTDTQYF. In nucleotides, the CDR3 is TGTGCCAGCAGCTTACTAGCGGGGACGACAGATACGCAGTATTTT.